The entry below describes one T cell receptor (beta chain). This CDR3 is 15 amino acids long. With 4 bases removed from V and 6 bases from J, the gap between germline ends came to 16 bases. The germline V gene encodes CDR1 SGHTA and CDR2 FQGNSA. This record comes from a study of cytomegalovirus exposure and HLA in healthy donors. PCR was performed using 60 Vbeta and 13 Jbeta primers. Assay: immunoSEQ multiplex PCR; the TCRdb copy retains only in-frame clones and omits some. The table has around 140,000 clones, around two thirds seen once; the top ten hold 1.5% to 2%. The source is a woman aged 18-35 years in good health and CMV-seronegative. The sequencing sample was made of PBMCs. The rearrangement joins TRBV7-2 to TRBJ2-1; D uncertain. CDR3 sequence: CASSSYTNRGNEQFF. CDR3 DNA sequence: TGTGCCAGCAGCTCGTACACCAATAGAGGCAATGAGCAGTTCTTC.